The 20 T cell receptor beta chains presented below share a single source sample, sequenced in a study of blood T cell repertoires in COVID-19. TCRdb's copy holds only in-frame clones and misses some; the assay was immunoSEQ multiplex PCR. The repertoire includes approximately 160,000 clones, 70% to 90% of them detected once, and roughly 7.7% sits in the top ten. Sequencing was done on a sample of peripheral blood. The receptor set was obtained from a man in his forties who had recovered from COVID-19.

This clone was seen at least ten times. The V and J genes are TRBV6-2 or TRBV6-3 and TRBJ1-2, with D unclear. This CDR3 has 14 residues. Trimming took off 7 bases at V and 6 bases at J, with 18 bases between the two ends. In germline, CDR1 is MNHEY, CDR2 SVGEGT. This chain's CDR3 is CASTPEIVRDGYTF. The CDR3 DNA reads TGTGCCAGCACCCCGGAAATAGTCCGGGATGGCTACACCTTC.

J is TRBJ1-5 and V is TRBV28; TRBD1 aligns across 9 bases. The CDR3 covers 19 residues. Trimming at V came to 5 bases and at J to 2 bases, leaving 16 bases not matched to a gene. Germline V gene data show CDR1 as MDHEN and CDR2 as SYDVKM. The CDR3 region has the DNA TGTGCCAGCAGTCCAACCGGGACAGGGACCCTGGGGGGCAATCAGCCCCAGCATTTT. Protein product: CASSPTGTGTLGGNQPQHF.

The V and J genes are TRBV3-1 (or the pseudogene TRBV3-2) and TRBJ2-5, with 13 nucleotides matching TRBD2. Germline CDR1 LGHDT, CDR2 YNNKEL (reference sequence). V was clipped by 6 bases and J by 2 bases; unmatched bases: 9. CDR3 length equals 17 residues. The CDR3 protein is CASSLVTSGRVQETQYF. Here the CDR3 DNA reads TGTGCCAGCAGTCTAGTCACTAGCGGGAGGGTACAAGAGACCCAGTACTTC.

Written as DNA, the CDR3 is TGTGCCAGCAGCCACGTCGGGGGGGAGGCAGATACGCAGTATTTT. Protein sequence: CASSHVGGEADTQYF. The V call is TRBV4-2, the J call TRBJ2-3; TRBD2 matches 8 bases. Trimming cost V 3 bases and J 4 bases; bases outside gene matches: 6. The CDR3 is 15 amino acids. Per germline, CDR1 LGHNA and CDR2 YNFKEQ.

The CDR3 coding sequence is TGTGCCAGCAGCACCGGGAGGATTAATGAAAAACTGTTTTTT. Protein: CASSTGRINEKLFF. The V and J genes are TRBV7-9 and TRBJ1-4; D is uncertain. The V end lost 5 bases, the J end lost 4 bases, and 11 bases lay between the germline ends. This CDR3 has 14 amino acids. CDR1 and CDR2 (germline): SEHNR, FQNEAQ (reference sequence).

For this clone: An end of the junction differs from the germline gene, which may be a read error. V and J are TRBV2 and TRBJ1-1; 8 nucleotides line up with TRBD1. Germline CDR1 is SNHLY and CDR2 is FYNNEI. The CDR3 runs 14 residues. The DNA for the CDR3 is TGTGCCAGCCGTGAGGACAGGGTCGGCACTGAAGCTTTCTTT. Its protein product is CASREDRVGTEAFF.

This clone is a singleton in its sample. The V call is TRBV6-5, the J call TRBJ1-3; 8 bases align to TRBD1. V was clipped by 6 bases and J by 8 bases; unmatched bases: 6. Germline lookup yields CDR1 MNHEY and CDR2 SVGAGI. This CDR3 region has 13 residues. This CDR3 reads CASSRTGTDTIYF. CDR3 sequence (DNA): TGTGCCAGCAGCCGGACAGGGACAGACACCATATATTTT.

The CDR3 sequence: CASSPGQGLRTGELFF. In DNA, the CDR3 is TGTGCCAGCTCACCCGGACAGGGGTTAAGAACCGGGGAGCTGTTTTTT. The gene calls are TRBV18 and TRBJ2-2; 9 bases map to TRBD1. The CDR3 is made up of 16 amino acids. Germline-derived CDR1 and CDR2 are KGHSH and LQKENI. Trimming removed 3 bases from V and 5 bases from J; junction bases left unmatched: 7.

J is TRBJ2-1 and V is TRBV6-2 or TRBV6-3; no clear D gene. Deletions cut 2 bases from V and 9 bases from J, with 8 bases between. The CDR3 totals 12 residues. Germline V gene lookup returns CDR1 MNHEY and CDR2 SVGEGT. DNA for the CDR3: TGTGCCAGCAGTTACGGGCTGGGTGAGCAGTTCTTC. It encodes CASSYGLGEQFF.

The chain has TRBV21-1 and TRBJ1-2; the table's D gene call, TRBD1, was not cross checked with the DNA. TRBV21-1 is described as a pseudogene. There are 13 residues in the CDR3. The CDR3 region is CASRTGTGGGYTF. Written as DNA, the CDR3 is TGTGCCAGCAGGACGGGGACAGGGGGAGGCTACACCTTC.

The chain combines TRBV12-3 or TRBV12-4 with TRBJ1-5; perhaps TRBD1 as D (6 bases). V was trimmed by 3 bases and J by 11 bases, leaving 14 bases between them. The CDR3 is made up of 13 amino acids. CDR3 loop: CASSFQGSRAQHF. CDR3 in DNA: TGTGCCAGCAGTTTCCAGGGGTCTCGGGCCCAGCATTTT.

This sequence joins TRBV30 and TRBJ2-5, with D maybe TRBD2 (5 bases). The CDR3 is 14 residues long. Germline lookup yields CDR1 GTSNPN and CDR2 SVGIG (reference sequence). Trimming left V 3 bases short and J 1 base short, with 12 bases between. CDR3 residues: CAWSYGVTQETQYF. The DNA for the CDR3 is TGTGCCTGGAGCTACGGGGTAACCCAAGAGACCCAGTACTTC.

The rearrangement uses TRBV7-2 and TRBJ2-3, with 13 bases aligning to TRBD2. The V gene end was trimmed by 5 bases and the J gene end by 2 bases; junction bases not matched to a gene: 13. Per germline, CDR1 SGHTA and CDR2 FQGNSA. CDR3 length equals 19 residues. CDR3 region: CASSGRLAGGAFYTDTQYF. For the CDR3, the DNA is TGTGCCAGCAGCGGGCGACTAGCGGGAGGCGCCTTTTACACAGATACGCAGTATTTT.

The J gene is TRBJ2-3, the V gene TRBV28, with TRBD2 matching 9 bases. Germline V gives CDR1 MDHEN, CDR2 SYDVKM. Trimming removed 2 bases from V and 4 bases from J; junction bases left unmatched: 1. The CDR3 is 14 residues long. The CDR3 region has the DNA TGTGCCAGCAGTTTACGCGGGAGGGCAGATACGCAGTATTTT. Translating it yields CASSLRGRADTQYF.

This clone showed up just once. The chain links TRBV2 to TRBJ1-4, with D perhaps matching TRBD1 (6 bases). Between the trimmed V and J ends, which lost 8 bases and 8 bases, there was a span of 9 bases. Germline CDR1 reads SNHLY; CDR2 reads FYNNEI. The CDR3 extends over 11 amino acids. Here the CDR3 reads CASEQGEKLFF. CDR3 DNA sequence: TGTGCCAGCGAACAGGGAGAAAAACTGTTTTTT.

This clone came up once. V and J are TRBV19 and TRBJ2-3; 7 nucleotides match TRBD2. The CDR3 is 15 amino acids. CDR1 and CDR2 from the germline V gene are LNHDA and SQIVND (reference sequence). V trimming: 6 bases; J trimming: 4 bases; junction bases outside the gene matches: 10. The CDR3 sequence is CASRVPERDPDTQYF. CDR3 in DNA: TGTGCCAGTAGGGTACCTGAGCGGGATCCAGATACGCAGTATTTT.

This clone has a handful of counts. The chain is built from TRBV6-4 and TRBJ2-2; D is unclear. The CDR3 is made up of 14 amino acids. V was trimmed by 3 bases and J by 5 bases, leaving 10 bases between them. Germline V gene sequence: CDR1 MRHNA, CDR2 SNTAGT. CDR3: CASSDRPGTGELFF. The CDR3 nucleotides are TGTGCCAGCAGTGATAGGCCAGGAACCGGGGAGCTGTTTTTT.

This clone has more than one count but fewer than ten. The chain has TRBV28 and TRBJ1-1; TRBD1 is a possible D gene (5 bases). This CDR3 region has 12 residues. The V and J ends lost 9 bases and 1 base respectively, with 9 bases between them. Germline V gene sequence: CDR1 MDHEN, CDR2 SYDVKM. The CDR3: CASWGGNTEAFF. CDR3 sequence (DNA): TGTGCCAGTTGGGGGGGGAACACTGAAGCTTTCTTT.

The chain carries TRBV28 and TRBJ2-7, with 11 bases aligning to TRBD2. V shed 2 bases, J shed 6 bases, and the junction held 6 bases outside the gene matches. This CDR3 comprises 15 residues. CDR1 is MDHEN and CDR2 is SYDVKM in the germline V gene. The CDR3 DNA reads TGTGCCAGCAGTTTAGTAGCGGGAGGGTCGTCCGAGCAGTACTTC. Translation: CASSLVAGGSSEQYF. The complete variable domain, with remaining parts taken from reference TRBV28 and TRBJ2-7, reads DVKVTQSSRYLVKRTGEKVFLECVQDMDHENMFWYRQDPGLGLRLIYFSYDVKMKEKGDIPEGYSVSREKKERFSLILESASTNQTSMYLCASSLVAGGSSEQYFGPGTRLTVT.

The chain combines TRBV19 with TRBJ1-5; D might be TRBD1 (5 bases). Trimming took off 0 bases at V and 1 base at J, with 7 bases between the two ends. This CDR3 has 15 amino acids. The germline V gene has CDR1 LNHDA and CDR2 SQIVND (reference sequence). The CDR3 DNA reads TGTGCCAGTAGTATAGACGGGGGGAGCAATCAGCCCCAGCATTTT. It is translated as CASSIDGGSNQPQHF. The full variable domain, completed using reference TRBV19 and TRBJ1-5, is DGGITQSPKYLFRKEGQNVTLSCEQNLNHDAMYWYRQDPGQGLRLIYYSQIVNDFQKGDIAEGYSVSREKKESFPLTVTSAQKNPTAFYLCASSIDGGSNQPQHFGDGTRLSIL.